One and the same sample provided the 9 T cell receptor beta chains below, sequenced in a study of blood T cells in healthy people across ages. Primed by a sample-barcoded 5' primer and a J-beta primer mix, a second PCR proceeded for 7 to 11 cycles. TCRdb re-called the 5' RACE reads through MiXCR, storing one row per CDR3 protein. The top ten hold 6.5% to 8.5% of the sample, which has about 1.4 million distinct CDR3 sequences, roughly 60% seen once. The specimen was blood. The receptor source for this set is a man aged 18 to 35 in good health.

This clonotype was recorded only once. This rearrangement joins TRBV2 to TRBJ2-3, with D possibly being TRBD1 (7 bases). V shed 2 bases and J shed 3 bases, with 15 bases lying between them. The CDR3 runs 16 residues. The V gene's germline CDR1 is SNHLY and CDR2 FYNNEI. CDR3 sequence: CASSELRRGLTDTQYF. The CDR3, as DNA: TGTGCCAGCAGTGAATTGAGGAGGGGGCTGACAGATACGCAGTATTTT.

V gene TRBV12-1 combines with J gene TRBJ2-5. TRBV12-1 is a recognized pseudogene. CDR3 size: 14 residues. CDR3 DNA: TGTGCCAGCAGCTTTGCGCTTAGGATAGAGACCCAGTACTTC. The encoded protein is CASSFALRIETQYF.

V gene TRBV6-2 or TRBV6-3 combines with J gene TRBJ2-1, with a tentative D call TRBD1 (8 bases). This CDR3 is built from 15 residues. CDR1 is MNHEY, CDR2 SVGEGT, per germline. V was clipped by 7 bases and J by 2 bases, with 15 bases between them. DNA of the CDR3: TGTGCCAGCAAAGCGGGACAGGAACCCTACAATGAGCAGTTCTTC. Protein sequence: CASKAGQEPYNEQFF.

The chain carries TRBV27 and TRBJ1-2; 10 bases are shared with TRBD1. The V gene's germline CDR1 is MNHEY and CDR2 SMNVEV (reference sequence). V lost 3 bases, J lost 3 bases, and 7 bases stayed unmatched. This CDR3 is built from 16 residues. CDR3 coding DNA: TGTGCCAGCAGTTTCTCGGGACAGGGGCAGTACTATGGCTACACCTTC. It codes for CASSFSGQGQYYGYTF.

Comments on this clonotype: At one end, the junction sequence differs from germline, possibly due to a read error. V is TRBV7-9 and J is TRBJ2-1; TRBD1 aligns across 9 bases. Germline CDR1 reads SEHNR; CDR2 reads FQNEAQ (reference sequence). The CDR3 sequence is 14 residues long. As DNA, the CDR3 is TGTGCCAGCAGCCCCCCCGGACAGGGGAATGGGCAGTTCTTC. It is translated as CASSPPGQGNGQFF.

The chain employs TRBV6-6 and TRBJ2-7; D gene uncertain. Germline CDR1 and CDR2: MNHNY and SVGAGI (reference sequence). The CDR3 is 14 residues long. The V end was cut by 2 bases, the J end by 7 bases, with 15 bases between. The CDR3 region is CASSYGTVSGEQYF. Written as DNA, the CDR3 is TGTGCCAGCAGTTACGGAACAGTGTCGGGTGAGCAGTACTTC.

Note on this clonotype: An end of the junction does not agree with germline; a read error may underlie this. CDR3 in DNA: TGTGCCAGCAGCTCCCGGGACAGGGACACCGGGAAGCTGTTTTTT. Its translation: CASSSRDRDTGKLFF. J is TRBJ2-2 and V is TRBV13; 9 nucleotides match TRBD1. This CDR3 region has 15 residues. Looked up from germline, CDR1 is PRHDT and CDR2 is FYEKMQ (reference sequence).

Turning to this clonotype: Germline and junction disagree at one end, which may indicate a read error. CDR3 bases: TGTGTCAGCAGCTTAGTGGCAGATACGCAGTATTTT. This codes for CVSSLVADTQYF. The chain employs TRBV7-2 and TRBJ2-3; D not resolved. CDR1 and CDR2 from the germline V gene are SGHTA and FQGNSA. The CDR3 has 12 amino acids.

CDR3 coding DNA: TGCAGTGTAATTGGGGCGGGGGGGACAGATACGCAGTATTTT. As protein: CSVIGAGGTDTQYF. This chain links TRBV20-1 with TRBJ2-3, with TRBD2 matching 9 bases. Unmatched junction bases numbered 8, after V lost 7 bases and J lost 3 bases. Germline CDR1 reads DFQATT; CDR2 reads SNEGSKA (reference sequence). This CDR3 has 14 residues.